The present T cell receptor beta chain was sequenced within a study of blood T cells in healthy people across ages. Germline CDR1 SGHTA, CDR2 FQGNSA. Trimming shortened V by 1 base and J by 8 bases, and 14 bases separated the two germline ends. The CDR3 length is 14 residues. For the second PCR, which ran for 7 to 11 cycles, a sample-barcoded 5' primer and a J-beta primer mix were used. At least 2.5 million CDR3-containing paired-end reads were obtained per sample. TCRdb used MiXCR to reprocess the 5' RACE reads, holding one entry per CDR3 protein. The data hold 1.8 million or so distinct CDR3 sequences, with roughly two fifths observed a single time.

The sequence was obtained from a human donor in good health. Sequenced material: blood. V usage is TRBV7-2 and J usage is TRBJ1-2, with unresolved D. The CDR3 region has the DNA TGTGCCAGCAGCTTAGTTTGGGAATCTCGGGGCTACACCTTC. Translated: CASSLVWESRGYTF.